The clone carrying this T cell receptor beta chain was seen at least ten times. The sample comes from a study of T cell repertoires in cytomegalovirus infection. This CDR3 region has 19 residues. Deletions cut 5 bases from V and 0 bases from J, with 24 bases between. CDR1 is SGHAT and CDR2 is FQNNGV in the germline V gene. MiXCR, run by TCRdb on the reads, gives a single entry per CDR3 protein. The sample lists under 250,000 distinct CDR3 sequences, under 8.5% seen once, with roughly 6% in the top ten. The clonotype comes from a human donor in good health (CMV status not recorded). Some clones in this sample may be carry-over from other donors' samples. Sequenced material: PBMCs. The chain links TRBV11-2 to TRBJ2-3, with D perhaps given as TRBD1 or TRBD2 (5 bases each). The CDR3, as DNA: TGTGCCAGCAGCCCCTTAACTCTCCGGGGCCTAGTGAGCACAGATACGCAGTATTTT. Translating gives CASSPLTLRGLVSTDTQYF.